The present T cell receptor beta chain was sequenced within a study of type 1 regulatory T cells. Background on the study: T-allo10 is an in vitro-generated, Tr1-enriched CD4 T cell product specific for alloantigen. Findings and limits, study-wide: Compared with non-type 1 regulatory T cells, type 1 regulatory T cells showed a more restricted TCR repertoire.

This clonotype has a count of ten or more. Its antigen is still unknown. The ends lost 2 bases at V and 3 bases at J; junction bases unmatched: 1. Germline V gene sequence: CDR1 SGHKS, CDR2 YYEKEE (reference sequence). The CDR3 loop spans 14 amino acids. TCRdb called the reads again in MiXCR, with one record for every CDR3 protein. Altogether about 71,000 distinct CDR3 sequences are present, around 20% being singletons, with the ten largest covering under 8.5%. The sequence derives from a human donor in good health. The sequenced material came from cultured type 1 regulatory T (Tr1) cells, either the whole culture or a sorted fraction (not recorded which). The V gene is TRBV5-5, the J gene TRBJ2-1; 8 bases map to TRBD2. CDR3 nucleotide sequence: TGTGCCAGCAGCTTAAGCGGGAGCTACAATGAGCAGTTCTTC. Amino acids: CASSLSGSYNEQFF.